The TCR beta chain under discussion was sequenced for a study of blood T cell repertoires in COVID-19. The CDR3 is made up of 17 amino acids. V lost 3 bases, J lost 5 bases, and 6 bases stayed unmatched. Germline CDR1 reads SGHRS; CDR2 reads YFSETQ. TCRdb keeps only in-frame clones here, not all; method: immunoSEQ multiplex PCR. The sample yields some 200,000 clones, around 84% seen once. The receptor's source is an elderly man with acute or convalescent COVID-19. The V and J genes are TRBV5-1 and TRBJ2-3, with TRBD2 matching 16 bases. Input material: peripheral blood. CDR3 nucleotides: TGCGCCAGCAGCTCGGGACTAGCGGGAGGGCCGGAAGATACGCAGTATTTT. Translation: CASSSGLAGGPEDTQYF.